The 2 T cell receptor beta chains given below trace back to one sample, sequenced in a study of response to subunit inactivated influenza vaccine. TCRdb ran MiXCR on the RT-PCR reads and lists one entry per CDR3 protein. The table records 800,000 to 1,000,000 distinct CDR3 sequences, about 20% of them present only once. The source material was PBMCs from blood, sampled 4 to 6 days after vaccination. The receptors derive from a man aged 50 to 59 who received an inactivated influenza vaccine.

There are a few counts of this clonotype. V and J are TRBV14 and TRBJ2-2; possible D gene TRBD1, 5 bases. This CDR3 is 14 amino acids long. V dropped 0 bases and J dropped 7 bases, with 9 bases sitting between them. Per germline, CDR1 SGHDN and CDR2 FVKESK. The CDR3 DNA reads as TGTGCCAGCAGCCAAGATAGAAGGGGCGGGGAGCTGTTTTTT. It yields the protein CASSQDRRGGELFF.

This chain uses TRBV7-8 with TRBJ2-7, with TRBD2 matching over 11 bases. CDR3 length: 15 amino acids. V shed 4 bases and J 2 bases; nucleotides not matched to a gene: 4. The germline gives CDR1 SGHVS, CDR2 FQNEAQ. In DNA, the CDR3 is TGTGCCAGCAGCTCAACTAGCGGGAGCACCTACGAGCAGTACTTC. It encodes CASSSTSGSTYEQYF.